Listed here are 22 T cell receptor beta chains from one sample, sequenced in a study of lymphopenia after photon versus proton radiotherapy. Profiling relied on immunoSEQ multiplex PCR, and the TCRdb table lists in-frame clones only, not all of them. The table has about 30,000 clones, 94% seen once. The specimen comprised peripheral blood, sampled from a patient treated with photon-based radiotherapy. The receptors come from a woman in her forties or fifties with cholangiocarcinoma.

The DNA for the CDR3 is TGTGCCAGCAACCCAATAGGGACAGCAACCTACGAGCAGTACTTC. This encodes CASNPIGTATYEQYF. The rearrangement joins TRBV6-1 to TRBJ2-7; 7 bases align to TRBD1. Per the germline V gene, CDR1 is MNHNS and CDR2 is SASEGT. The CDR3 consists of 15 residues. The ends lost 7 bases at V and 2 bases at J; junction bases unmatched: 11.

This sequence joins TRBV5-1 and TRBJ1-1; D ambiguous. CDR3 length: 14 amino acids. CDR1 and CDR2 (germline): SGHRS, YFSETQ. Trimming cost V 4 bases and J 4 bases, with 14 bases left between them. The CDR3 protein is CASSPLRPGTEAFF. The CDR3 nucleotides are TGCGCCAGCAGCCCCCTACGTCCGGGCACTGAAGCTTTCTTT.

The chain links TRBV6-5 to TRBJ1-1; D is uncertain. The CDR3 extends over 13 amino acids. Trimming took off 8 bases at V and 6 bases at J, with 16 bases between the two ends. From germline, CDR1 is MNHEY and CDR2 SVGAGI. The CDR3 DNA follows: TGTGCCAGCCAAAGGGCTCGACTTTCTGAAGCTTTCTTT. The encoded protein is CASQRARLSEAFF.

This chain connects TRBV4-3 to TRBJ2-2; D unresolved. CDR3 length: 12 residues. In germline, CDR1 is LGHNA, CDR2 YSLEER. Trimming stripped 2 bases from V and 6 bases from J, with 4 bases between. Here the CDR3 DNA reads TGCGCCAGCAGCCAACCCTCCGGGGAGCTGTTTTTT. Translating gives CASSQPSGELFF.

This sequence joins TRBV7-6 and TRBJ2-5; 8 bases line up with TRBD2. The CDR3 is 16 residues long. The germline V gene has CDR1 SGHVS and CDR2 FNYEAQ. The V gene end was trimmed by 0 bases and the J gene end by 3 bases; junction bases not matched to a gene: 6. The CDR3 DNA is TGTGCCAGCAGCTTAGCGGTAGCGGGGAGGGAAGAGACCCAGTACTTC. This gives the protein CASSLAVAGREETQYF.

This chain links TRBV4-3 with TRBJ2-3; D is undetermined. Germline values: CDR1 LGHNA, CDR2 YSLEER. V was pared by 1 base and J by 3 bases, with 17 bases between. This CDR3 comprises 17 residues. CDR3 DNA sequence: TGCGCCAGCAGCCAAGTCCCGGGCCGAGATTTAACAGATACGCAGTATTTT. Amino acids: CASSQVPGRDLTDTQYF.

This clone appeared a single time. The genes are TRBV7-6 and TRBJ1-2, with 10 bases matching TRBD1. V lost 4 bases and J lost 6; bases outside the gene matches: 8. Germline lookup yields CDR1 SGHVS and CDR2 FNYEAQ. The CDR3 consists of 15 residues. The CDR3 sequence: CASSSTGGGEDGYTF. The CDR3 DNA reads TGTGCCAGCAGCTCGACAGGGGGCGGGGAGGATGGCTACACCTTC.

V usage is TRBV7-2 and J usage is TRBJ2-7; D is perhaps TRBD2 (6 bases). The CDR3 extends over 13 amino acids. Trimming shortened V by 6 bases and J by 0 bases, and 9 bases separated the two germline ends. Germline V gene sequence: CDR1 SGHTA, CDR2 FQGNSA. The CDR3 here is CASRTGVSYEQYF. For the CDR3, the DNA is TGTGCCAGCAGGACGGGGGTCTCCTACGAGCAGTACTTC.

The chain links TRBV2 to TRBJ1-1; D is ambiguous. V was shortened by 6 bases and J by 1 base, with 9 bases between the two germline ends. CDR3 length: 13 residues. Germline CDR1 and CDR2: SNHLY and FYNNEI. The CDR3 region has the DNA TGTGCCAGCAGGGCAACAAGGAACACTGAAGCTTTCTTT. It specifies CASRATRNTEAFF.

The chain combines TRBV4-3 with TRBJ1-3, with D uncertain. The CDR3 contains 17 residues. Trimming stripped 0 bases from V and 0 bases from J, with 12 bases between. Germline-derived CDR1 and CDR2 are LGHNA and YSLEER. The CDR3 here is CASSQDHGLISGNTIYF. The CDR3 DNA reads TGCGCCAGCAGCCAAGACCATGGACTGATCTCTGGAAACACCATATATTTT.

This chain links TRBV7-2 with TRBJ1-2; no firm D call. The germline V gene has CDR1 SGHTA and CDR2 FQGNSA. CDR3 size: 13 residues. V was pared by 2 bases and J by 4 bases, with 8 bases between. This chain's CDR3 is CASSLPQLYGYTF. The CDR3 DNA is TGTGCCAGCAGCTTACCACAGCTCTATGGCTACACCTTC.

The J gene is TRBJ2-3, the V gene TRBV29-1; a possible D gene is TRBD2 (5 bases). V lost 5 bases and J 2 bases, leaving 11 bases between the germline ends. The CDR3 spans 13 residues. In germline, CDR1 is SQVTM, CDR2 ANQGSEA. The CDR3, as DNA: TGCAGCGTTCTCGCGACTAACACAGATACGCAGTATTTT. This gives the protein CSVLATNTDTQYF.

This chain links TRBV19 with TRBJ2-1; maybe TRBD2 (5 bases). Germline V lookup: CDR1 LNHDA, CDR2 SQIVND (reference sequence). The CDR3 is made up of 13 amino acids. V was trimmed by 2 bases and J by 8 bases, leaving 10 bases between them. The CDR3 spells CASSIPSGDEQFF. The DNA of the CDR3 is TGTGCCAGTAGTATACCCTCCGGGGATGAGCAGTTCTTC. Complete variable domain (other parts from reference TRBV19 and TRBJ2-1): DGGITQSPKYLFRKEGQNVTLSCEQNLNHDAMYWYRQDPGQGLRLIYYSQIVNDFQKGDIAEGYSVSREKKESFPLTVTSAQKNPTAFYLCASSIPSGDEQFFGPGTRLTVL.

This clone was observed a single time. The chain is built from TRBV28 and TRBJ1-2; D uncertain. Germline V gene data show CDR1 as MDHEN and CDR2 as SYDVKM. CDR3 length: 12 amino acids. The V and J ends lost 5 bases and 8 bases respectively, with 12 bases between them. The CDR3 region has the DNA TGTGCCAGCAGTGCCCGCCTCGGCGGCTACACCTTC. Translating gives CASSARLGGYTF.

The rearrangement joins TRBV7-8 to TRBJ2-5, with D possibly being TRBD1 (6 bases). Germline lookup yields CDR1 SGHVS and CDR2 FQNEAQ. V was clipped by 5 bases and J by 1 base, with 14 bases between them. The CDR3 is 15 amino acids. The CDR3 sequence: CASSVLGAGQETQYF. CDR3 DNA: TGTGCCAGCAGCGTCTTGGGGGCCGGCCAAGAGACCCAGTACTTC.

The chain uses TRBV25-1 and TRBJ1-1; 7 nucleotides align to TRBD1. Looked up from germline, CDR1 is MGHDK and CDR2 is SYGVNS. CDR3 size: 14 residues. The J segment lost 9 bases and the V segment lost 3 bases, leaving 10 bases of the junction unmatched. The CDR3 region has the DNA TGTGCCAGCAGTGACCCGGCTCCAGGGGGGAAAGCTTTCTTT. This translates into CASSDPAPGGKAFF.

The V call is TRBV9, the J call TRBJ1-6, with a possible D match to TRBD1 (6 bases). Per germline, CDR1 SGDLS and CDR2 YYNGEE. The CDR3 is made up of 15 amino acids. V gave up 3 bases and J gave up 7 bases, with 14 bases separating them. The CDR3 loop reads CASSATGYENSPLHF. The CDR3 DNA sequence: TGTGCCAGCAGCGCAACAGGGTATGAAAATTCACCCCTCCACTTT.

The rearrangement uses TRBV7-9 and TRBJ1-3; TRBD1 aligns across 8 bases. Per germline, CDR1 SEHNR and CDR2 FQNEAQ (reference sequence). The length of the CDR3 is 14 residues. Losses at the gene ends were 5 bases for V and 6 bases for J; bases not matched to a gene: 6. CDR3 DNA: TGTGCCAGCAGCCGGGACAGGCCCCTAAACACCATATATTTT. Protein product: CASSRDRPLNTIYF.

This clone has a single count. This chain uses TRBV7-2 with TRBJ1-1, with D hard to call. Germline CDR1 SGHTA, CDR2 FQGNSA. CDR3 length: 13 residues. Between the trimmed V and J ends, which lost 2 bases and 0 bases, there was a span of 4 bases. The CDR3 bases are TGTGCCAGCAGCTTAATAGTGAACACTGAAGCTTTCTTT. Protein product: CASSLIVNTEAFF. The whole variable domain, remainder taken from reference TRBV7-2 and TRBJ1-1, is GAGVSQSPSNKVTEKGKDVELRCDPISGHTALYWYRQSLGQGLEFLIYFQGNSAPDKSGLPSDRFSAERTGGSVSTLTIQRTQQEDSAVYLCASSLIVNTEAFFGQGTRLTVV.

The chain recombines TRBV5-1 with TRBJ1-2, with D possibly TRBD1 on 5 matching bases. Looked up from germline, CDR1 is SGHRS and CDR2 is YFSETQ. The CDR3 sequence is 15 residues long. Trimming cost V 0 bases and J 8 bases, with 17 bases left between them. CDR3 loop: CASSLAGRSKRGYTF. CDR3 DNA sequence: TGCGCCAGCAGCTTGGCGGGACGGAGCAAGAGAGGCTACACCTTC.

The CDR3 is CASSGHRGSTEAFF. The DNA of the CDR3 is TGTGCCAGCAGTGGACACAGGGGGAGCACTGAAGCTTTCTTT. The V call is TRBV6-6, the J call TRBJ1-1, with 8 positions matching TRBD1. The CDR3 is 14 amino acids. Germline-derived CDR1 and CDR2 are MNHNY and SVGAGI (reference sequence). The J segment lost 4 bases and the V segment lost 5 bases, leaving 6 bases of the junction unmatched.

J is TRBJ1-2 and V is TRBV6-5; D may be TRBD1 (6 bases). In germline, CDR1 is MNHEY, CDR2 SVGAGI. V was pared by 8 bases and J by 4 bases, with 17 bases between. This CDR3 has 14 amino acids. The CDR3 nucleotides are TGTGCCAGCCGTAACAGGGCCCTATTCTATGGCTACACCTTC. Its protein product is CASRNRALFYGYTF.